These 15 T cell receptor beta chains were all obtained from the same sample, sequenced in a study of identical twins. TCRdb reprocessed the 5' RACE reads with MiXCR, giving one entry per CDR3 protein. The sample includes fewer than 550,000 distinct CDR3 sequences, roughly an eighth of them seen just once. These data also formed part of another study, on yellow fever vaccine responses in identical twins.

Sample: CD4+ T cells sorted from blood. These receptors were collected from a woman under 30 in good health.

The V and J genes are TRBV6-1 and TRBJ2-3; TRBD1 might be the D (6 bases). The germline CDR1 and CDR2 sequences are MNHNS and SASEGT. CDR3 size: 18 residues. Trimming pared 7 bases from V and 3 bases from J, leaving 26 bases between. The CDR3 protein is CASTHGVGARGMTDTQYF. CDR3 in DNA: TGTGCCAGCACCCATGGGGTTGGAGCCAGGGGCATGACAGATACGCAGTATTTT.

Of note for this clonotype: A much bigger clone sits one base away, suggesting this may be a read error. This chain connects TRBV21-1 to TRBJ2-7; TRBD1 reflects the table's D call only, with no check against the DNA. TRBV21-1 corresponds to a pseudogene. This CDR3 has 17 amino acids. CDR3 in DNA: TGTGCCAGCAGCAAACGTACAACTGGGACAGGGTTCCACGAGCAGTACGTC. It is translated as CASSKRTTGTGFHEQYV.

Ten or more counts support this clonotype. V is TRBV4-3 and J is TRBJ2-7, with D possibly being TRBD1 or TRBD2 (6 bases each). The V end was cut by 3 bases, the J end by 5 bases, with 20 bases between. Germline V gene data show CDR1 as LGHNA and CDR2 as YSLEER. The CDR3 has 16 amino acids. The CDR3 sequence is CASSQIGGLGPNEQYF. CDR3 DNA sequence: TGCGCCAGCAGCCAGATTGGGGGGCTTGGGCCTAACGAGCAGTACTTC.

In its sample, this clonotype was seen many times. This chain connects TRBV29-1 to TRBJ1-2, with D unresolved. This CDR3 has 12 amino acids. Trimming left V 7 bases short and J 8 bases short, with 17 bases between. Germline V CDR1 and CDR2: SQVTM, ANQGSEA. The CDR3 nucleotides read TGCAGCGCCGGAGGAGCCATAGGGGGCTACACCTTC. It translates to CSAGGAIGGYTF.

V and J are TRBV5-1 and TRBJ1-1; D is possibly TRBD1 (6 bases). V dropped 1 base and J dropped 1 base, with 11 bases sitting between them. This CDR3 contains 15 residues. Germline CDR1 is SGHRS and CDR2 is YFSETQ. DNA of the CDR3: TGCGCCAGCAGCTTGACGGGACAAAGGAACACTGAAGCTTTCTTT. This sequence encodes CASSLTGQRNTEAFF.

The chain's CDR3 is CASSPGGTGVYNEQFF. CDR3 coding DNA: TGCGCCAGCAGCCCAGGTGGAACAGGGGTGTACAATGAGCAGTTCTTC. The chain carries TRBV5-1 and TRBJ2-1; 7 nucleotides agree with TRBD1. After removal of 4 bases from V and 4 bases from J, the junction contained 11 bases not matched to a gene. This CDR3 comprises 16 residues. CDR1 and CDR2 (germline): SGHRS, YFSETQ.

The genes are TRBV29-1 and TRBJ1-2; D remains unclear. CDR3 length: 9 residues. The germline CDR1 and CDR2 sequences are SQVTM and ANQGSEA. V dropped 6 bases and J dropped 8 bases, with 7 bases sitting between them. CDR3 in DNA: TGCAGCGTAGTGGAGGGCTACACCTTC. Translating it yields CSVVEGYTF. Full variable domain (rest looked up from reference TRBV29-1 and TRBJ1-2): SAVISQKPSRDICQRGTSLTIQCQVDSQVTMMFWYRQQPGQSLTLIATANQGSEATYESGFVIDKFPISRPNLTFSTLTVSNMSPEDSSIYLCSVVEGYTFGSGTRLTVV.

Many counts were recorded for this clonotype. The CDR3 DNA reads as TGTGCCAGCAGTGGGGACAGGGGAGTTAATCAGCCCCAGCATTTT. Encoded protein: CASSGDRGVNQPQHF. The gene calls are TRBV6-2 or TRBV6-3 and TRBJ1-5; 10 nucleotides line up with TRBD1. Unmatched junction bases numbered 5, after V lost 5 bases and J lost 4 bases. Germline V gene sequence: CDR1 MNHEY, CDR2 SVGEGT. The CDR3 spans 15 residues.

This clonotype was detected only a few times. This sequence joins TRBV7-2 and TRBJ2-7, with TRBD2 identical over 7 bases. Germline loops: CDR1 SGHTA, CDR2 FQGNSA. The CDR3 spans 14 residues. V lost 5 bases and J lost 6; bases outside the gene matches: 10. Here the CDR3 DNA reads TGTGCCAGCAGCACCCCTTCGACTAGCATCGAGCAGTACTTC. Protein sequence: CASSTPSTSIEQYF.

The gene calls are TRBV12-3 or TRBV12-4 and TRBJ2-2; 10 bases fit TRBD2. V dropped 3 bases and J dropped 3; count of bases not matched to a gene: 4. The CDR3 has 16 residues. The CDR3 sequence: CASSFPLAGDTGELFF. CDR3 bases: TGTGCCAGCAGTTTCCCTCTAGCGGGAGACACCGGGGAGCTGTTTTTT.

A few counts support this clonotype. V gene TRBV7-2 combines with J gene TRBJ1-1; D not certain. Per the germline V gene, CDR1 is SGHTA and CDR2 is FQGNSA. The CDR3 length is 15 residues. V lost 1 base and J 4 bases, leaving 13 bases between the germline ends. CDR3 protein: CASSLDFTLGTEAFF. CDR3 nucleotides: TGTGCCAGCAGCTTAGATTTCACCCTGGGCACTGAAGCTTTCTTT. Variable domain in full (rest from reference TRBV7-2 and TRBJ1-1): GAGVSQSPSNKVTEKGKDVELRCDPISGHTALYWYRQSLGQGLEFLIYFQGNSAPDKSGLPSDRFSAERTGGSVSTLTIQRTQQEDSAVYLCASSLDFTLGTEAFFGQGTRLTVV.

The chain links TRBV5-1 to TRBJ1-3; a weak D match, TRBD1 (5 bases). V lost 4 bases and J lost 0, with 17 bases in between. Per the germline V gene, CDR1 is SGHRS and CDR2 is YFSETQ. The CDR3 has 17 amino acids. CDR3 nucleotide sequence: TGCGCCAGCAGCCCCCAATCACCGGGGACCTCTGGAAACACCATATATTTT. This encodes CASSPQSPGTSGNTIYF.

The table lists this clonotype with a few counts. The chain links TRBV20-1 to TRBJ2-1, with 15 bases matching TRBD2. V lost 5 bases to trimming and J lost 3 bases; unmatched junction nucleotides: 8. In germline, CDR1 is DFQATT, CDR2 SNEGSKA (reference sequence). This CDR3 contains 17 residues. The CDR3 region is CSASGTSGGSNYNEQFF. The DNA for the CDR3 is TGCAGTGCTTCCGGGACTAGCGGGGGGTCCAACTACAATGAGCAGTTCTTC.

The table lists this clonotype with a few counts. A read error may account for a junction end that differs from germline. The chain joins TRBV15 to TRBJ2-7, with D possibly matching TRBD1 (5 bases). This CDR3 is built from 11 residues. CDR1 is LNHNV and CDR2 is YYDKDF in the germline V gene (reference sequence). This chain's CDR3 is CATSMSRVVCF. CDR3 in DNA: TGTGCCACCAGCATGTCCAGGGTGGTTTGCTTC.

The CDR3 nucleotides read TGTGCCAGCAGTTTAAGGACAGAGAATTCACCCCTCCACTTT. Its protein product is CASSLRTENSPLHF. The rearrangement uses TRBV27 and TRBJ1-6; possible D gene TRBD1, 6 bases. Germline V gene sequence: CDR1 MNHEY, CDR2 SMNVEV (reference sequence). The CDR3 runs to 14 residues. Trimming took 2 bases from V and 7 from J, leaving 9 bases between them.